The 8 T cell receptor beta chains in this list originate from one sample, sequenced in a study of radiotherapy plus CTLA-4 blockade in lung cancer. Libraries were prepared by immunoSEQ multiplex PCR; TCRdb keeps only in-frame clonotypes and omits some of them. The sample lists 32,000 or so clones, 70% to 75% occurring once. The sample consisted of peripheral blood, taken from a patient treated with radiotherapy plus ipilimumab. The receptors shown here come from a human donor with non-small cell lung cancer that progressed on radiotherapy plus ipilimumab.

This chain connects TRBV5-1 to TRBJ1-1; 8 bases line up with TRBD1. The CDR3 is 15 residues long. V dropped 5 bases and J dropped 6; count of bases not matched to a gene: 12. Germline CDR1 is SGHRS and CDR2 is YFSETQ. CDR3 protein: CASSQADRAKAEAFF. The CDR3 DNA sequence: TGCGCCAGCAGTCAAGCGGACAGGGCGAAGGCTGAAGCTTTCTTT.

The genes are TRBV5-1 and TRBJ2-1; 9 nucleotides align to TRBD2. With 0 bases clipped from V and 7 bases from J, the junction kept 5 bases outside the gene matches. Germline V gene lookup returns CDR1 SGHRS and CDR2 YFSETQ. CDR3 length equals 15 residues. The CDR3 loop is CASSLGGRAGNEQFF. In DNA, the CDR3 is TGCGCCAGCAGCTTGGGCGGGAGGGCCGGGAATGAGCAGTTCTTC.

The rearrangement uses TRBV11-2 and TRBJ2-6; 9 bases map to TRBD1. The V gene end was trimmed by 2 bases and the J gene end by 1 base; junction bases not matched to a gene: 9. Germline CDR1 is SGHAT and CDR2 is FQNNGV. The CDR3 is 19 amino acids. The CDR3 loop is CASSLLPGQGGSGANVLTF. Here the CDR3 DNA reads TGTGCCAGCAGCTTACTCCCGGGACAGGGTGGATCTGGGGCCAACGTCCTGACTTTC.

This sequence joins TRBV9 and TRBJ1-1, with a weak D call TRBD1 (5 bases). V was trimmed by 0 bases and J by 3 bases, leaving 9 bases between them. Germline-derived CDR1 and CDR2 are SGDLS and YYNGEE. The CDR3 runs to 14 residues. CDR3 nucleotides: TGTGCCAGCAGCGTAGAGGTAGGGGACACTGAAGCTTTCTTT. Translation gives CASSVEVGDTEAFF.

This clone has just a few counts. V is TRBV6-5 and J is TRBJ2-1, with D hard to call. Deletions cut 5 bases from V and 2 bases from J, with 10 bases between. This CDR3 is built from 14 residues. The germline gives CDR1 MNHEY, CDR2 SVGAGI. CDR3 region: CASSPKGPYNEQFF. The CDR3 region has the DNA TGTGCCAGCAGTCCAAAGGGCCCCTACAATGAGCAGTTCTTC.

The chain is built from TRBV27 and TRBJ2-1; D not certain. Germline CDR1 and CDR2: MNHEY and SMNVEV (reference sequence). With 2 bases removed from V and 4 bases from J, the gap between germline ends came to 12 bases. The CDR3 is 15 residues long. Written as DNA, the CDR3 is TGTGCCAGCAGTTTAGAAACAGCGATATACAATGAGCAGTTCTTC. It codes for CASSLETAIYNEQFF.

This clone was recorded only once. The chain employs TRBV5-4 and TRBJ2-2; no firm D call. CDR3 size: 15 residues. Trimming pared 3 bases from V and 6 bases from J, leaving 15 bases between. CDR1 is SGHNT and CDR2 is YYREEE in the germline V gene (reference sequence). CDR3 in DNA: TGTGCCAGCAGCTCAGAGGCGTCTCAGGCCGGGGAGCTGTTTTTT. It specifies CASSSEASQAGELFF.

This clone appeared once. CDR3 nucleotides: TGTGCCAGCAGCCAAGGTGGTAGCGGGAGCGGCAATGAGCAGTTCTTC. Translated: CASSQGGSGSGNEQFF. This chain joins TRBV4-2 and TRBJ2-1, with 9 nucleotides matching TRBD2. The CDR3 covers 16 residues. In germline, CDR1 is LGHNA, CDR2 YNFKEQ. V lost 1 base to trimming and J lost 6 bases; unmatched junction nucleotides: 7.